This T cell receptor beta chain was obtained from a study of T cells after yellow fever vaccination. TCRdb passed the 5' RACE reads through MiXCR, listing each CDR3 protein once. Among 300,000 to 350,000 distinct CDR3 sequences listed, 3% to 4.5% were seen once. This clonotype was recorded many times. Trimming shortened V by 0 bases and J by 1 base, and 6 bases separated the two germline ends. The germline V gene has CDR1 MNHNY and CDR2 SVGAGI (reference sequence). The CDR3 loop spans 14 amino acids. The TCR was taken from a man aged 18 to 30 who received the YFV17D yellow fever vaccine. This material consisted of PBMCs, taken 5 days after the yellow fever booster vaccination. The V call is TRBV6-6, the J call TRBJ1-1; maybe TRBD1 (6 bases). The CDR3 DNA reads as TGTGCCAGCAGTTACTCGACAGGGAACACTGAAGCTTTCTTT. It specifies CASSYSTGNTEAFF.